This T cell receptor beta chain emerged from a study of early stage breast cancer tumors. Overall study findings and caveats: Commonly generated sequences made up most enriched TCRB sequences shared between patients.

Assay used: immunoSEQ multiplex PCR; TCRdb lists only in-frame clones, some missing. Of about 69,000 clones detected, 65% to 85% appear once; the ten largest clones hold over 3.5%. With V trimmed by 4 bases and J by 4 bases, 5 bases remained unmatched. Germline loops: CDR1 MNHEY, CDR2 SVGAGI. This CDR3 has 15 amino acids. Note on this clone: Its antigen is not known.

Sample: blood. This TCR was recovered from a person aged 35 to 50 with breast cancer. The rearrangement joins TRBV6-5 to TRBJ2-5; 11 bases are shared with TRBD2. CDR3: CASSSLAGAPETQYF. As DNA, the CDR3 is TGTGCCAGCAGTTCACTAGCGGGAGCCCCAGAGACCCAGTACTTC.